The T cell receptor (beta chain) under discussion was sequenced for a study of blood T cell repertoires in COVID-19. Points on this clone: Other DNA sequences from this sample encode an identical CDR3 as well.

Germline V gene sequence: CDR1 SGHRS, CDR2 YFSETQ. Trimming shortened V by 2 bases and J by 1 base, and 7 bases separated the two germline ends. The CDR3 loop spans 15 amino acids. The table came from immunoSEQ multiplex PCR; TCRdb's copy has only in-frame clones and leaves some out. Of under 300,000 clones listed, 82% were seen once; the top ten hold 4.5% to 6%. The chain links TRBV5-1 to TRBJ2-6, with D hard to call. Sequenced material: peripheral blood. This clonotype was sampled from a woman of 80 years or more with active or convalescent COVID-19. The CDR3 is CASSLQSSGANVLTF. The CDR3 DNA reads as TGCGCCAGCAGCTTACAGAGTTCTGGGGCCAACGTCCTGACTTTC.